A selection of T cell receptor beta chains follows, all from one sample in a study of tumor-infiltrating lymphocytes in primary liver carcinoma. TCRdb fed the multiplex PCR reads into MiXCR, producing one record per CDR3 protein. The sample consists of some 30,000 distinct CDR3 sequences, 60% to 85% of them appearing once. The sample comprised liver tumor tissue from sampling region 5. The receptors shown here come from a man aged 35 to 55 with primary liver carcinoma and hepatitis B virus infection. CDR3s include the opening cysteine and the closing phenylalanine or tryptophan. Each record gives: J gene, V gene, D gene, clone size, CDR3 DNA, CDR3 protein. The D gene is left open where the match is weak. Not every row has a clone size; where given, it reads once, few, many or a size class.

J: TRBJ2-7; V: TRBV6-2/TRBV6-3; D: TRBD2; size: once; DNA: TGTGTCATCCGGGCTAGCGGGAGATACGGGCAGTACTTC; CDR3: CVIRASGRYGQYF
J: TRBJ2-5; V: TRBV4-2; D: -; size: -; DNA: TGTGCCATCAGCCAAGGGGCCGAGACCCAATACTTC; CDR3: CAISQGAETQYF
J: TRBJ2-3; V: TRBV11-2; D: TRBD2; size: -; DNA: TGTGCCAGCATCCTAATAGCGGGAGGCTCTAACACTGATACTCAGTATTTT; CDR3: CASILIAGGSNTDTQYF
J: TRBJ2-1; V: TRBV11-2; D: TRBD2; size: -; DNA: TGTACTAGCAGCTTAGATGGGCGATTCAGCGGGACCCTTTACAATAAGCAGTTCTTC; CDR3: CTSSLDGRFSGTLYNKQFF
J: TRBJ2-3; V: TRBV5-1; D: TRBD2; size: -; DNA: TGCGCCAGCAGCTTGCAAGCTAGCGGGAGCACAGATACGCAGTATTTT; CDR3: CASSLQASGSTDTQYF
J: TRBJ2-2; V: TRBV11-2; D: TRBD2; size: -; DNA: TGTGCCAACAGCTTAGCATTGGGAGGGGCGAACTACGGGGAGCTGTTTTTT; CDR3: CANSLALGGANYGELFF
J: TRBJ2-5; V: TRBV30; D: -; size: -; DNA: TGTACCTACTTAGAGCGCGATTCTCAAGAGACCCAGTACTTC; CDR3: CTYLERDSQETQYF
J: TRBJ2-1; V: TRBV6-5; D: -; size: -; DNA: TGTGCCAGCACTTACCGAGGCAGGGGCGATGAGCAGTTCTTC; CDR3: CASTYRGRGDEQFF
J: TRBJ2-7; V: TRBV10-3; D: -; size: -; DNA: TGTGTCATCAGTGAAGCTGGGCAAGGGCAGTACTTC; CDR3: CVISEAGQGQYF
J: TRBJ2-1; V: TRBV7-3; D: -; size: few; DNA: TGTGCCAGCAGCTCGGGCCCAGCGGGACATGAGGAGTTCTTC; CDR3: CASSSGPAGHEEFF
J: TRBJ2-7; V: TRBV5-1; D: -; size: -; DNA: TGCGCCATCAGCTTGGTTGGCGGTGGCGCGGGACAGTCATACGAGCAGTACTTC; CDR3: CAISLVGGGAGQSYEQYF
J: TRBJ2-1; V: TRBV6-2/TRBV6-3; D: -; size: -; DNA: TGTGTCAGCAGTTTAATCCCAAACTCCTACAATGAGGAGTTCTTC; CDR3: CVSSLIPNSYNEEFF
J: TRBJ2-7; V: TRBV12-3/TRBV12-4; D: TRBD1; size: many; DNA: TGTGCCAGCAGCTACCCTGGACAGGGGTGGGAGCAGTACTTC; CDR3: CASSYPGQGWEQYF
J: TRBJ1-2; V: TRBV9; D: -; size: many; DNA: TGTGCCAGCAGCGTAGAGGGGAATAATGGCTACACCTTC; CDR3: CASSVEGNNGYTF
J: TRBJ1-5; V: TRBV28; D: TRBD1; size: few; DNA: TGTGCCTGCAACACCTCGGACAGGGAAAATCAGCCCCAGCATTTT; CDR3: CACNTSDRENQPQHF
J: TRBJ2-1; V: TRBV5-6; D: TRBD2; size: -; DNA: TGTGCCAACGGTGAATGGCTAGCGGGAGGGCTGGAGCAATTCTTC; CDR3: CANGEWLAGGLEQFF
J: TRBJ2-1; V: TRBV6-2/TRBV6-3; D: -; size: -; DNA: TGTGCCAGCAGTTACTGGCCTTATAGTAGGGAGCAGCTCTTC; CDR3: CASSYWPYSREQLF
J: TRBJ1-4; V: TRBV11-2; D: -; size: -; DNA: TGCGCCAGTAGCAAGAGTCCAGGAGGAACGAATGAAAAACTGTTTTTT; CDR3: CASSKSPGGTNEKLFF
J: TRBJ2-3; V: TRBV4-2; D: TRBD2; size: -; DNA: TGTGCCAGCAGTCAAGTTGTGCTTCTAGCGGGAGCGACAGATACGCAGTATTTT; CDR3: CASSQVVLLAGATDTQYF
J: TRBJ1-1; V: TRBV6-5; D: -; size: -; DNA: TGTGCCAGCAGTTACCTCGTACAGCTGAACACTGAAGCTTTCTTT; CDR3: CASSYLVQLNTEAFF
J: TRBJ1-2; V: TRBV29-1; D: TRBD1; size: -; DNA: TGCAGCGTCGAGGACAGGGAAACGTCCGGCTACACCTTC; CDR3: CSVEDRETSGYTF
J: TRBJ2-3; V: TRBV19; D: -; size: many; DNA: TGTGCCTCGAAAGTTGACGGGGATACGCAGTATTTT; CDR3: CASKVDGDTQYF
J: TRBJ2-7; V: TRBV30; D: -; size: once; DNA: TGTGTCTGGAGCGCCAGGGTCCACGAGCAGTACTTC; CDR3: CVWSARVHEQYF
J: TRBJ2-7; V: TRBV6-2/TRBV6-3; D: TRBD2; size: once; DNA: TGCGCCAGCAGGGGTAGCGGGAGTCCCGAGCAGTACTTC; CDR3: CASRGSGSPEQYF
J: TRBJ1-5; V: TRBV24-1; D: -; size: -; DNA: TGTGCCACCAGTGATTCCGGGCCTTGGCCCCAGCATTTT; CDR3: CATSDSGPWPQHF
J: TRBJ2-7; V: TRBV29-1; D: TRBD1; size: -; DNA: TGCAGCGTTGGGGACAGGAATCACGAGCAGTACTTC; CDR3: CSVGDRNHEQYF
J: TRBJ2-3; V: TRBV4-3; D: -; size: -; DNA: TGCGCCAGCAGCCATGAGACCGATATACAGTATTTT; CDR3: CASSHETDIQYF
J: TRBJ2-7; V: TRBV11-2; D: -; size: -; DNA: TGTGCCAGCAGCTTGACCGACGGAGCCTTCGAGCAGTACTTC; CDR3: CASSLTDGAFEQYF
J: TRBJ2-7; V: TRBV7-9; D: -; size: -; DNA: TGTGCCAGCAGCGTAGAGGGCGGGTACTACGAGCAATACTTC; CDR3: CASSVEGGYYEQYF
J: TRBJ2-5; V: TRBV6-5; D: -; size: once; DNA: TGTGCCAGCAGTTATGGAGGGATCCAAGAGACCAAGTTCTTC; CDR3: CASSYGGIQETKFF
J: TRBJ2-3; V: TRBV29-1; D: TRBD2; size: -; DNA: TGCAGCGCCCTGACTAGCGGAGGGAGGGGTAAGCAGTATTTT; CDR3: CSALTSGGRGKQYF
J: TRBJ2-3; V: TRBV6-2/TRBV6-3; D: -; size: -; DNA: TGTGACAGCAGCCCCTTCACGCCCCGACGAAGTGCCACTGATACGCAGTATTTT; CDR3: CDSSPFTPRRSATDTQYF
J: TRBJ2-7; V: TRBV11-2; D: TRBD1; size: -; DNA: TGCGCCAGCGGCTTCATACAGGGGGTCATACATAACGAGCAGTACTTC; CDR3: CASGFIQGVIHNEQYF
J: TRBJ2-1; V: TRBV25-1; D: TRBD2; size: many; DNA: TGTGCCAGTCAGCCGGGACTAGCGGGAGACCATGAGCAGTTCTTC; CDR3: CASQPGLAGDHEQFF
J: TRBJ2-1; V: TRBV6-6; D: -; size: once; DNA: TGTGCCAGCAGCTCACAATCCGGGACCTACAATGAGCAGTTCTTC; CDR3: CASSSQSGTYNEQFF
J: TRBJ2-1; V: TRBV29-1; D: TRBD1; size: -; DNA: TGCAGCACAGAGACAGGGAGCGATGAGCAGTTCTTC; CDR3: CSTETGSDEQFF
J: TRBJ2-3; V: TRBV29-1; D: -; size: -; DNA: TGCAGCGTTCGGGCGGCGGTGTTCACAGATACGCAGTATTTT; CDR3: CSVRAAVFTDTQYF
J: TRBJ2-7; V: TRBV10-3; D: TRBD2; size: -; DNA: TGTACCATCACCAAACGGTCGGGACTAGCGGGAGGGTTCTCCTACGGGCAGTGCTTC; CDR3: CTITKRSGLAGGFSYGQCF
J: TRBJ2-7; V: TRBV4-1; D: -; size: -; DNA: TGCGTCAGCAGTCAAGAGCCCTTCCGGGGACACGAGCAGTACTTC; CDR3: CVSSQEPFRGHEQYF
J: TRBJ2-3; V: TRBV11-2; D: -; size: -; DNA: TGTGCCAGCGGCGCTAGTACAGATACGCAGTATTTT; CDR3: CASGASTDTQYF
J: TRBJ1-5; V: TRBV4-1; D: -; size: -; DNA: TGCGCCAGCAGCCAACAAATGACACTTTATTGCAATCAGCCCCAACATTTT; CDR3: CASSQQMTLYCNQPQHF
J: TRBJ1-3; V: TRBV10-2; D: -; size: -; DNA: TGCGCTAGCAGAGCCACAGAGGGCCGAAACACCATATATTTT; CDR3: CASRATEGRNTIYF
J: TRBJ2-2; V: TRBV6-2/TRBV6-3; D: -; size: -; DNA: TGTGCCAGCAGTAAATCGACATGGTATGGCACCGGGGAGCTGTTTTTT; CDR3: CASSKSTWYGTGELFF
J: TRBJ2-1; V: TRBV5-5; D: TRBD2; size: -; DNA: TGTGCCTGCAGCCCTAGACTAGCGGGAGATGATGAGCAGTTCTTC; CDR3: CACSPRLAGDDEQFF
J: TRBJ1-5; V: TRBV4-1; D: -; size: -; DNA: TGCGCCAGCAGCCAAGATGCCGGAGCTGATCAGCCCCAGCATTTT; CDR3: CASSQDAGADQPQHF
J: TRBJ2-7; V: TRBV20-1; D: TRBD1; size: -; DNA: TGCAGTGCTCTGGGACAGGGGGCGCGTGAGCAGTACTTC; CDR3: CSALGQGAREQYF
J: TRBJ2-3; V: TRBV4-2; D: TRBD2; size: -; DNA: TGTGCCAGCAACCAAGTGGCGCTTCTAGCGGAGGCGACAGATACGCAGTATTTT; CDR3: CASNQVALLAEATDTQYF
J: TRBJ2-7; V: TRBV4-2; D: TRBD2; size: -; DNA: TGTACCAGCAGTGGAAAACAGGGACTAGTGGGAGGGCCACACGAGCAGTACTTC; CDR3: CTSSGKQGLVGGPHEQYF
J: TRBJ2-1; V: TRBV4-1; D: -; size: medium-sized; DNA: TGCGCCAGCAGCCCAGGAGTCCGAGGTGAGCAGTTCTTC; CDR3: CASSPGVRGEQFF
J: TRBJ2-2; V: TRBV11-2; D: -; size: -; DNA: TGTGCCAGCAACCTGGACTATTGGGTCGGGGAGCTGTTTTTT; CDR3: CASNLDYWVGELFF
J: TRBJ2-5; V: TRBV28; D: -; size: -; DNA: TGTGCCAGCAGTTTGCTTGGCGGAATACAAGAGATCCAGTACTTC; CDR3: CASSLLGGIQEIQYF
J: TRBJ2-2; V: TRBV5-6; D: TRBD1; size: -; DNA: TGTGCCAGCGGTATCGGAACAGGGGTCACTGGGGAGCTGTTTTTT; CDR3: CASGIGTGVTGELFF